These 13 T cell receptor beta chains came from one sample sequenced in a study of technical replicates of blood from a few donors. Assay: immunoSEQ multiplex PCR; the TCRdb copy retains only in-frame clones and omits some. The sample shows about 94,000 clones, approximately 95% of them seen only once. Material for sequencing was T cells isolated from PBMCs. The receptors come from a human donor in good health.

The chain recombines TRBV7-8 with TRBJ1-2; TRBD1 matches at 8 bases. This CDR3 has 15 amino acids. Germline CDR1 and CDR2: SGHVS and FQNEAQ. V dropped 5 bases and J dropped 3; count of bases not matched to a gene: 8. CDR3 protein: CASSTGQGGYYGYTF. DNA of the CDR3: TGTGCCAGCAGCACAGGACAGGGTGGATACTATGGCTACACCTTC.

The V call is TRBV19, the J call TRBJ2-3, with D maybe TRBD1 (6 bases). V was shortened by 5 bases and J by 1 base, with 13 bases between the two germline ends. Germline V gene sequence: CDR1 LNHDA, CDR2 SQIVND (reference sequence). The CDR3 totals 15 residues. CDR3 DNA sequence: TGTGCCAGTAGTCTCGGACAGACACGCACAGATACGCAGTATTTT. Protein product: CASSLGQTRTDTQYF.

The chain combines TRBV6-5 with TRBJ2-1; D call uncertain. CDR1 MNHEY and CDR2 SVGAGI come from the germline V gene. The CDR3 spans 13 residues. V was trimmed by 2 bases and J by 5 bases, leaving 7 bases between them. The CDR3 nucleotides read TGTGCCAGCAGTTACGACTCTAACAATGAGCAGTTCTTC. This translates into CASSYDSNNEQFF.

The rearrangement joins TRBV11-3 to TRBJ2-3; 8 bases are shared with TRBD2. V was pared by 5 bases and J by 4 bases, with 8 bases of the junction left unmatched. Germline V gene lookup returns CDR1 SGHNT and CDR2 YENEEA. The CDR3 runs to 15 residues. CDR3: CASSPRGGKSDTQYF. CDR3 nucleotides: TGTGCCAGCAGCCCTCGGGGGGGCAAATCAGATACGCAGTATTTT.

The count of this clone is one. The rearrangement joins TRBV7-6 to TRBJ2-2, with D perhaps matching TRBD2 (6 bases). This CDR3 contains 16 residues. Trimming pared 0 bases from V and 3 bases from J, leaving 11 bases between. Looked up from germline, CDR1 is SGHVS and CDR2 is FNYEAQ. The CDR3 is CASSLAGTGYTGELFF. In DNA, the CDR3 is TGTGCCAGCAGCTTAGCGGGGACTGGATACACCGGGGAGCTGTTTTTT.

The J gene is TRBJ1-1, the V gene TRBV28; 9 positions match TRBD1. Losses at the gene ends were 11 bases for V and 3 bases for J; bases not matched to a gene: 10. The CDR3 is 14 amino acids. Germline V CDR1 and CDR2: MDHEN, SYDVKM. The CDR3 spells CAARTGVEDTEAFF. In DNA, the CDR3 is TGTGCCGCCCGGACAGGGGTTGAGGACACTGAAGCTTTCTTT. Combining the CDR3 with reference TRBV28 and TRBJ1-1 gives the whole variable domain DVKVTQSSRYLVKRTGEKVFLECVQDMDHENMFWYRQDPGLGLRLIYFSYDVKMKEKGDIPEGYSVSREKKERFSLILESASTNQTSMYLCAARTGVEDTEAFFGQGTRLTVV.

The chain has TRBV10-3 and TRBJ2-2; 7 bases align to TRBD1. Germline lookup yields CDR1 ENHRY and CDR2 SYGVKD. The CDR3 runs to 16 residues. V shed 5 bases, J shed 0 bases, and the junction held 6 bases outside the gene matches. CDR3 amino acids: CAISNGRGTNTGELFF. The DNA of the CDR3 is TGTGCCATCAGTAACGGCAGGGGGACGAACACCGGGGAGCTGTTTTTT.

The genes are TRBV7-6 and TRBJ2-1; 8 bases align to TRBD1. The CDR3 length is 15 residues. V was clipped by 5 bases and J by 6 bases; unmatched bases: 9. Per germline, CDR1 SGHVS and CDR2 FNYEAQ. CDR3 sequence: CASSRRLTGGNEQFF. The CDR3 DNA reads TGTGCCAGCAGCCGTCGACTCACAGGGGGCAATGAGCAGTTCTTC. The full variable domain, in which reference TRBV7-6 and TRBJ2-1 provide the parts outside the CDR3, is GAGVSQSPRYKVTKRGQDVALRCDPISGHVSLYWYRQALGQGPEFLTYFNYEAQQDKSGLPNDRFSAERPEGSISTLTIQRTEQRDSAMYRCASSRRLTGGNEQFFGPGTRLTVL.

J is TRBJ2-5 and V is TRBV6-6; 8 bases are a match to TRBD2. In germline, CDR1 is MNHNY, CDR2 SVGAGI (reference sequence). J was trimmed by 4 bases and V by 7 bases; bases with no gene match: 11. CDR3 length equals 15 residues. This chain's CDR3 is CASTGLAGLLETQYF. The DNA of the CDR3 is TGTGCCAGCACGGGATTAGCGGGGCTCTTAGAGACCCAGTACTTC.

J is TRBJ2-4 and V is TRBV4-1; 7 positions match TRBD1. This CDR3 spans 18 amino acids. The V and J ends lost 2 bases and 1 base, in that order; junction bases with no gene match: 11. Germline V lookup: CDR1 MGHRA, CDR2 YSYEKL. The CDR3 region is CASSQPYGQDWAKNIQYF. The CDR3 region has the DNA TGCGCCAGCAGCCAACCATATGGACAGGACTGGGCCAAAAACATTCAGTACTTC.

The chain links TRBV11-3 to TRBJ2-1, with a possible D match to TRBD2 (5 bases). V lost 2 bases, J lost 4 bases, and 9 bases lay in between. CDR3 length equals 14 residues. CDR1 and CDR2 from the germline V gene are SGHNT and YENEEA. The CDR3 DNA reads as TGTGCCAGCAGCTTACGTGGGAGTTACAATGAGCAGTTCTTC. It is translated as CASSLRGSYNEQFF. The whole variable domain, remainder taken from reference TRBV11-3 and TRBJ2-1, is EAGVVQSPRYKIIEKKQPVAFWCNPISGHNTLYWYLQNLGQGPELLIRYENEEAVDDSQLPKDRFSAERLKGVDSTLKIQPAELGDSAVYLCASSLRGSYNEQFFGPGTRLTVL.

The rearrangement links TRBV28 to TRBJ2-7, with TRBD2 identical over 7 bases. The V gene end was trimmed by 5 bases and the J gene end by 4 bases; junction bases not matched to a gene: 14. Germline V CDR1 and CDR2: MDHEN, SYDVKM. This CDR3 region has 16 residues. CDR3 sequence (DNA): TGTGCCAGCAGTCCCGGCGGGGGTAAACTTCCTTACGAGCAGTACTTC. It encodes CASSPGGGKLPYEQYF.

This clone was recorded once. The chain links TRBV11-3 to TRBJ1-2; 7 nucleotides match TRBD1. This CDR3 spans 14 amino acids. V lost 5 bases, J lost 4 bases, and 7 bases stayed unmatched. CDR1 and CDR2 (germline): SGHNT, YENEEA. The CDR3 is CASSTDRDAYGYTF. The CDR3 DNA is TGTGCCAGCAGCACAGACAGGGATGCCTATGGCTACACCTTC.